Below are 19 T cell receptor beta chains sequenced from a single sample in a study of blood T cell repertoires in COVID-19. Sequenced by immunoSEQ multiplex PCR; TCRdb stores in-frame clones only, minus some. The sample contains fewer than 40,000 clones, more than 80% of which appear only once. Sequences were obtained from peripheral blood. Receptors were obtained from a woman between 40 and 55 years old with active or convalescent COVID-19.

V gene TRBV21-1 combines with J gene TRBJ1-5; TRBD1, the D gene given by the table, was not confirmed from the DNA. TRBV21-1 is a known pseudogene. The CDR3 covers 16 residues. CDR3 in DNA: TGTGCCAGCAGCAAAAGTCAGACACTTTTCAATCAGCCCCAGCATTTT. Translating gives CASSKSQTLFNQPQHF.

This chain joins TRBV19 and TRBJ1-3, with 11 bases matching TRBD1. Germline lookup yields CDR1 LNHDA and CDR2 SQIVND (reference sequence). J lost 0 bases, V lost 3 bases, and 4 bases had no gene match. There are 17 residues in the CDR3. CDR3 nucleotides: TGTGCCAGTAGTATCGGGACAGGGGGGAGCTCTGGAAACACCATATATTTT. It encodes CASSIGTGGSSGNTIYF.

This clone was seen just once. The rearrangement links TRBV7-8 to TRBJ2-7; the match to TRBD2 covers 16 bases. Trimming removed 4 bases from V and 1 base from J; junction bases left unmatched: 10. Germline CDR1 and CDR2: SGHVS and FQNEAQ. CDR3 size: 19 residues. The CDR3 spells CASSYPQGLAGGRSYEQYF. DNA for the CDR3: TGTGCCAGCAGCTACCCCCAGGGACTAGCGGGAGGGAGGTCCTACGAGCAGTACTTC.

The rearrangement links TRBV7-2 to TRBJ1-5; weak D call: TRBD1 (5 bases). The V end lost 5 bases, the J end lost 3 bases, and 14 bases lay between the germline ends. This CDR3 contains 15 residues. The germline gives CDR1 SGHTA, CDR2 FQGNSA. CDR3 sequence (DNA): TGTGCCAGCAGCCTTCGACAGCTTTCCAATCAGCCCCAGCATTTT. Translation gives CASSLRQLSNQPQHF.

This chain connects TRBV27 to TRBJ2-1; maybe TRBD2 (6 bases). Germline CDR1 is MNHEY and CDR2 is SMNVEV (reference sequence). There are 14 residues in the CDR3. The V and J ends lost 6 bases and 2 bases respectively, with 11 bases between them. Here the CDR3 reads CASRERATYNEQFF. The CDR3 DNA follows: TGTGCCAGCAGGGAGCGGGCCACCTACAATGAGCAGTTCTTC.

V is TRBV6-7 and J is TRBJ1-4; TRBD1 is a possible D gene (6 bases). TRBV6-7 is classed as an ORF, of uncertain function. This CDR3 is built from 19 residues. Trimming pared 2 bases from V and 7 bases from J, leaving 26 bases between. CDR3 in DNA: TGTGCCAGCAGTTACGGCGGGGGGCTAGATCAGTCGGTATGTGAAAAACTGTTTTTT. Protein sequence: CASSYGGGLDQSVCEKLFF.

The V gene is TRBV4-2, the J gene TRBJ2-5; D is possibly TRBD2 (5 bases). Germline V gene data show CDR1 as LGHNA and CDR2 as YNFKEQ. Trimming stripped 0 bases from V and 3 bases from J, with 5 bases between. The CDR3 extends over 13 amino acids. This chain's CDR3 is CASSQDSEETQYF. CDR3 DNA sequence: TGTGCCAGCAGCCAAGATAGCGAAGAGACCCAGTACTTC.

This clone occurred a few times. The chain combines TRBV7-8 with TRBJ2-7; no clear D. The CDR3 is 15 amino acids. Germline CDR1 reads SGHVS; CDR2 reads FQNEAQ. Trimming stripped 5 bases from V and 0 bases from J, with 14 bases between. Written as DNA, the CDR3 is TGTGCCAGCAGCCAGTATGACAAGAGCTCCTACGAGCAGTACTTC. It translates to CASSQYDKSSYEQYF.

This clone was counted between two and nine times. The gene calls are TRBV19 and TRBJ2-7; 9 bases align to TRBD1. Germline values: CDR1 LNHDA, CDR2 SQIVND (reference sequence). The CDR3 sequence is 19 residues long. V lost 6 bases to trimming and J lost 2 bases; unmatched junction nucleotides: 20. CDR3 nucleotide sequence: TGTGCCAGTAGCCCAACCGGGACAGGGACCCTGGGGGGCACCTACGAGCAGTACTTC. Its translation: CASSPTGTGTLGGTYEQYF.

The chain employs TRBV15 and TRBJ1-1, with TRBD1 matching over 12 bases. The CDR3 runs 16 residues. After removal of 3 bases from V and 6 bases from J, the junction contained 8 bases not matched to a gene. Per germline, CDR1 LNHNV and CDR2 YYDKDF (reference sequence). The CDR3 reads CATSRATGQGAPEAFF. The CDR3 DNA reads TGTGCCACCAGCAGGGCGACGGGACAGGGGGCCCCTGAAGCTTTCTTT.

The chain recombines TRBV7-9 with TRBJ2-7; 8 bases map to TRBD2. Germline assignment: CDR1 SEHNR and CDR2 FQNEAQ (reference sequence). The CDR3 is made up of 17 amino acids. Unmatched junction bases numbered 17, after V lost 3 bases and J lost 7 bases. This chain's CDR3 is CASSFTPGGTDRWEQYF. The DNA for the CDR3 is TGTGCCAGCAGCTTTACGCCGGGAGGGACTGACCGTTGGGAGCAGTACTTC.

V gene TRBV5-8 combines with J gene TRBJ2-7; 9 bases align to TRBD1. CDR1 and CDR2 (germline): SGHTS, YDEGEE. The CDR3 has 15 residues. The V and J ends lost 5 bases and 4 bases, in that order; junction bases with no gene match: 10. The CDR3 DNA reads as TGTGCCAGCAGTCGAGTCCGGGACAGGGTGTACGAGCAGTACTTC. It is translated as CASSRVRDRVYEQYF.

This chain links TRBV11-2 with TRBJ2-3; 7 bases map to TRBD1. This CDR3 spans 16 amino acids. Germline assignment: CDR1 SGHAT and CDR2 FQNNGV. V lost 5 bases to trimming and J lost 0 bases; unmatched junction nucleotides: 8. The DNA for the CDR3 is TGTGCCAGCAGCCAAAGGACAGGACTTAGCACAGATACGCAGTATTTT. Residues: CASSQRTGLSTDTQYF.

As concerns this clone: Within the sample, other DNA sequences also encode this same CDR3. This chain connects TRBV3-1 (or the pseudogene TRBV3-2) to TRBJ2-2, with D unclear. Germline CDR1 LGHDT, CDR2 YNNKEL (reference sequence). Trimming took 3 bases from V and 1 from J, leaving 3 bases between them. The CDR3 loop spans 13 amino acids. The CDR3, as DNA: TGTGCCAGCAGCCATAGGAACACCGGGGAGCTGTTTTTT. Amino acid sequence: CASSHRNTGELFF.

V usage is TRBV7-9 and J usage is TRBJ2-5; 13 bases match TRBD2. The CDR3 runs to 18 residues. After removal of 5 bases from V and 2 bases from J, the junction contained 11 bases not matched to a gene. CDR1 is SEHNR, CDR2 FQNEAQ, per germline (reference sequence). CDR3 in DNA: TGTGCCAGCAGCCTAAGACTAGCGGGGGGACGTGATCAAGAGACCCAGTACTTC. Amino acid sequence: CASSLRLAGGRDQETQYF.

The chain combines TRBV5-1 with TRBJ1-2, with D hard to call. This CDR3 spans 16 amino acids. Looked up from germline, CDR1 is SGHRS and CDR2 is YFSETQ. V lost 1 base and J 6 bases, leaving 19 bases between the germline ends. In DNA, the CDR3 is TGCGCCAGCAGCTTGTCGTTTTCCGGGGAAGGGAATGGCTACACCTTC. It specifies CASSLSFSGEGNGYTF.

The V gene is TRBV7-2, the J gene TRBJ2-3; 10 positions agree with TRBD1. This CDR3 has 16 amino acids. After removal of 6 bases from V and 1 base from J, the junction contained 7 bases not matched to a gene. Germline V gene sequence: CDR1 SGHTA, CDR2 FQGNSA. CDR3 sequence (DNA): TGTGCCAGCAGTTCCGACAGGGGGCTTGGCACAGATACGCAGTATTTT. Its protein product is CASSSDRGLGTDTQYF.

This clone was seen a few times. V is TRBV3-1 (or the pseudogene TRBV3-2) and J is TRBJ1-1; 9 nucleotides agree with TRBD1. Germline loops: CDR1 LGHDT, CDR2 YNNKEL (reference sequence). V gave up 4 bases and J gave up 1 base; unmatched junction bases: 1. This CDR3 has 14 amino acids. As DNA, the CDR3 is TGTGCCAGCAGCCGGGACAGGGAGAACACTGAAGCTTTCTTT. Translated, it gives CASSRDRENTEAFF.

The J gene is TRBJ2-7, the V gene TRBV9, with D unresolved. The CDR3 has 15 amino acids. The germline V gene encodes CDR1 SGDLS and CDR2 YYNGEE. V was pared by 4 bases and J by 1 base, with 15 bases between. The CDR3 sequence: CASSPRMGSSYEQYF. In nucleotides, the CDR3 is TGTGCCAGCAGCCCTCGTATGGGCAGTTCCTACGAGCAGTACTTC.